These 4 T cell receptor beta chains share one sample of origin, sequenced in a study of CD8 T cells in Susac syndrome. Random-hexamer reverse transcription was applied to about 0.5 to 1 ug RNA. In TCRdb, the immunoSEQ multiplex PCR reads were re-called with MiXCR into one record per CDR3 protein. The data hold some 180,000 distinct CDR3 sequences, with roughly 94% observed a single time. Sequencing input: CD4+ T cells from PBMCs. These TCRs come from a human donor with Susac syndrome.

V usage is TRBV6-6 and J usage is TRBJ1-6, with 8 bases that match TRBD1. Germline V lookup: CDR1 MNHNY, CDR2 SVGAGI (reference sequence). J was trimmed by 5 bases and V by 6 bases; bases with no gene match: 3. The CDR3 contains 14 residues. The CDR3 loop reads CASSPGQDNSPLHF. CDR3 bases: TGTGCCAGCAGCCCGGGACAGGATAATTCACCCCTCCACTTT.

The rearrangement links TRBV7-2 to TRBJ1-4; D perhaps matches TRBD1 (5 bases). The germline CDR1 and CDR2 sequences are SGHTA and FQGNSA. CDR3 length equals 14 residues. V lost 5 bases and J 5 bases, leaving 12 bases between the germline ends. CDR3 DNA sequence: TGTGCCAGCAGCCTAGGGGCTGCGAATGAAAAACTGTTTTTT. Protein product: CASSLGAANEKLFF.

The V call is TRBV4-1, the J call TRBJ2-1, with 10 positions matching TRBD1. CDR3 length: 16 amino acids. V dropped 0 bases and J dropped 9; count of bases not matched to a gene: 8. Germline assignment: CDR1 MGHRA and CDR2 YSYEKL. CDR3 in DNA: TGCGCCAGCAGCCAAGAAGGAGACAGGGGGCGCGTTGAGCAGTTCTTC. Its translation is CASSQEGDRGRVEQFF.

The V gene is TRBV6-5, the J gene TRBJ2-7, with 7 bases matching TRBD1. This CDR3 comprises 14 residues. The junction had 10 bases not matched to a gene; V was cut back by 6 bases and J by 5 bases. Germline CDR1 reads MNHEY; CDR2 reads SVGAGI. CDR3: CASRPNRGGDEQYF. The CDR3 DNA sequence: TGTGCCAGCAGGCCCAACAGGGGTGGCGACGAGCAGTACTTC.